This note documents a single T cell receptor beta chain sequence. The antigen remains unidentified. The V end lost 6 bases, the J end lost 2 bases, and 16 bases lay between the germline ends. Germline-derived CDR1 and CDR2 are MDHEN and SYDVKM. The CDR3 extends over 16 amino acids. The data are from a study of cytomegalovirus exposure and HLA in healthy donors. Study details: HLA-typed donors were the source of about 85 million unique TCRs, which an early data release held. General study results and limits: Across all donors, roughly uniform sequencing depth was an assumption of the presence/absence analyses.

The study ran its PCR with 60 Vbeta and 13 Jbeta primers. Assay: immunoSEQ multiplex PCR; the TCRdb copy retains only in-frame clones and omits some. This sample has some 150,000 clones; roughly 81% occur once, and the top ten carry just under 5%. The chain couples TRBV28 to TRBJ2-2, with D unclear. The sample comprised PBMCs. This TCR was sampled from a woman under 30 in good health and CMV-seropositive. Here the CDR3 reads CASSTLGPLNTGELFF. The CDR3 DNA reads TGTGCCAGCAGCACCCTTGGGCCTCTCAACACCGGGGAGCTGTTTTTT. Full variable domain (outside the CDR3, taken from reference TRBV28 and TRBJ2-2): DVKVTQSSRYLVKRTGEKVFLECVQDMDHENMFWYRQDPGLGLRLIYFSYDVKMKEKGDIPEGYSVSREKKERFSLILESASTNQTSMYLCASSTLGPLNTGELFFGEGSRLTVL.